The 14 T cell receptor beta chains in this list originate from one sample, sequenced in a study of blood T cell repertoires in COVID-19. Clones were read by immunoSEQ multiplex PCR, and TCRdb kept only the in-frame ones, dropping some. Seen here are 200,000 to 300,000 clones, about 87% observed once, and the top ten hold around 2.5%. Source material: PBMCs or T cells enriched from blood (not recorded which). Receptor source: a woman in her thirties or forties with acute COVID-19.

The chain employs TRBV28 and TRBJ1-6; D gene uncertain. Germline CDR1 MDHEN, CDR2 SYDVKM. The CDR3 is made up of 12 amino acids. V lost 11 bases to trimming and J lost 8 bases, with 13 bases between them. CDR3: CAYGRGDSPLHF. Written as DNA, the CDR3 is TGTGCCTATGGCCGCGGGGATTCACCCCTCCACTTT. The full variable domain, completed using reference TRBV28 and TRBJ1-6, is DVKVTQSSRYLVKRTGEKVFLECVQDMDHENMFWYRQDPGLGLRLIYFSYDVKMKEKGDIPEGYSVSREKKERFSLILESASTNQTSMYLCAYGRGDSPLHFGNGTRLTVT.

This chain uses TRBV7-6 with TRBJ2-2; 9 bases map to TRBD2. The trim removed 2 bases at V and 3 bases at J, leaving 7 bases unmatched. The CDR3 totals 17 residues. Germline values: CDR1 SGHVS, CDR2 FNYEAQ. The CDR3, as DNA: TGTGCCAGCAGCTTATTTGGCGGGAGGGCCCACACCGGGGAGCTGTTTTTT. As protein: CASSLFGGRAHTGELFF.

The V gene is TRBV27, the J gene TRBJ2-1; D is possibly TRBD1 (6 bases). This CDR3 is built from 14 residues. Trimming shortened V by 1 base and J by 5 bases, and 9 bases separated the two germline ends. CDR1 and CDR2 from the germline V gene are MNHEY and SMNVEV (reference sequence). For the CDR3, the DNA is TGTGCCAGCAGTTTATACAGGGATCACAATGAGCAGTTCTTC. It is translated as CASSLYRDHNEQFF.

The V and J genes are TRBV11-2 and TRBJ2-1, with D unresolved. The CDR3 is 14 residues long. With 1 base removed from V and 0 bases from J, the gap between germline ends came to 4 bases. Germline CDR1 reads SGHAT; CDR2 reads FQNNGV. CDR3 bases: TGTGCCAGCAGCTTAGGGAGCTCCTACAATGAGCAGTTCTTC. Amino acids: CASSLGSSYNEQFF.

This CDR3 reads CASRQGTNQPQHF. The CDR3 region has the DNA TGTGCCAGCAGACAGGGAACGAATCAGCCCCAGCATTTT. The chain employs TRBV6-1 and TRBJ1-5; a weak D match, TRBD1 (6 bases). V was trimmed by 6 bases and J by 4 bases, leaving 10 bases between them. The CDR3 runs to 13 residues. CDR1 is MNHNS and CDR2 is SASEGT in the germline V gene.

The chain has TRBV21-1 and TRBJ2-7; no DNA check was done on the table's D call, TRBD1. TRBV21-1 is noted as a pseudogene. The CDR3 is 14 amino acids. Here the CDR3 DNA reads TGTGCCAGCAGCTCTGGGACAGGGTCCTACGAGCAGTACTTC. This gives the protein CASSSGTGSYEQYF.

On this clone itself: A read error may account for a junction end that differs from germline. V usage is TRBV7-7 and J usage is TRBJ2-1, with 14 bases fitting TRBD2. The length of the CDR3 is 15 residues. Germline CDR1 SSHAT, CDR2 FNYEAQ (reference sequence). CDR3 amino acids: CASSQGLAGANEQFF. The CDR3 DNA is TGTGCTAGCAGCCAGGGACTAGCGGGAGCCAATGAGCAGTTCTTC. Drawing the rest from reference TRBV7-7 and TRBJ2-1, the complete variable domain is GAGVSQSPRYKVTKRGQDVTLRCDPISSHATLYWYQQALGQGPEFLTYFNYEAQPDKSGLPSDRFSAERPEGSISTLTIQRTEQRDSAMYRCASSQGLAGANEQFFGPGTRLTVL.

The rearrangement links TRBV3-1 (or the pseudogene TRBV3-2) to TRBJ2-3, with 8 bases lining up with TRBD2. After removal of 4 bases from V and 9 bases from J, the junction contained 3 bases not matched to a gene. The CDR3 is 12 amino acids. Per the germline V gene, CDR1 is LGHDT and CDR2 is YNNKEL (reference sequence). CDR3 sequence reads: CASSPGLATQYF. CDR3 DNA: TGTGCCAGCAGCCCCGGACTAGCAACGCAGTATTTT.

The chain recombines TRBV5-1 with TRBJ2-1; 10 bases are a match to TRBD2. Trimming at V came to 4 bases and at J to 8 bases, leaving 12 bases not matched to a gene. CDR3 size: 16 residues. The germline V gene encodes CDR1 SGHRS and CDR2 YFSETQ. CDR3 nucleotide sequence: TGCGCCAGCAGCGACCGAGCTAGCGGGGGTGGGGATGAGCAGTTCTTC. This translates into CASSDRASGGGDEQFF.

The chain links TRBV11-2 to TRBJ2-2; TRBD2 is a possible D gene (5 bases). The CDR3 is 15 amino acids. Trimming took off 8 bases at V and 1 base at J, with 14 bases between the two ends. Germline lookup yields CDR1 SGHAT and CDR2 FQNNGV. Written as DNA, the CDR3 is TGTGCCAGCGGGGTCGGACTCAGGAACACCGGGGAGCTGTTTTTT. Residues: CASGVGLRNTGELFF.

This clone has just one count. The chain combines TRBV12-3 or TRBV12-4 with TRBJ1-2; D is ambiguous. This CDR3 region has 13 residues. V shed 3 bases and J shed 3 bases, with 8 bases lying between them. CDR3 protein: CASSLREDYGYTF. The CDR3 DNA sequence: TGTGCCAGCAGTTTGAGGGAGGACTATGGCTACACCTTC.

The gene calls are TRBV5-1 and TRBJ2-7; 10 bases line up with TRBD2. The V gene end was trimmed by 0 bases and the J gene end by 4 bases; junction bases not matched to a gene: 4. The germline gives CDR1 SGHRS, CDR2 YFSETQ. The CDR3 runs to 15 residues. CDR3 coding DNA: TGCGCCAGCAGCTTGGTTAGCGGGGGGAGTTACGAGCAGTACTTC. Amino acid sequence: CASSLVSGGSYEQYF. The whole variable domain, remainder taken from reference TRBV5-1 and TRBJ2-7, is KAGVTQTPRYLIKTRGQQVTLSCSPISGHRSVSWYQQTPGQGLQFLFEYFSETQRNKGNFPGRFSGRQFSNSRSEMNVSTLELGDSALYLCASSLVSGGSYEQYFGPGTRLTVT.

The chain employs TRBV24-1 and TRBJ1-5; D possibly corresponds to TRBD1 (5 bases). V lost 6 bases to trimming and J lost 3 bases, with 8 bases between them. The V gene's germline CDR1 is KGHDR and CDR2 SFDVKD. The CDR3 length is 13 residues. CDR3 coding DNA: TGTGCCACCAGTCCGGGGGACAATCAGCCCCAGCATTTT. Protein: CATSPGDNQPQHF.

The chain recombines TRBV12-5 with TRBJ2-1; D remains ambiguous. This CDR3 comprises 11 residues. The V gene lost 5 bases and the J gene lost 5 bases, with 4 bases spanning the gap. Germline V lookup: CDR1 LGHNT, CDR2 FRNRAP. CDR3 sequence: CASGLHNEQFF. DNA for the CDR3: TGTGCTAGTGGTCTCCACAATGAGCAGTTCTTC.